One sample yielded the 29 T cell receptor beta chains listed below, sequenced in a study of shared clonotypes between healthy human individuals. Using immunoSEQ multiplex PCR, the repertoire was profiled, and TCRdb retains in-frame clones only, with some absent. The table records 2 million to 3 million clones, 93% of them present only once. Sequenced material: naive CD4+ T cells from PBMCs. Specified subset: CD45RA+ positively selected. The receptor source for this set is a man aged 18 to 35 in good health. Some clones in this sample may be carry-over from other donors' samples.

The genes are TRBV5-1 and TRBJ2-3, with 12 bases matching TRBD2. The CDR3 has 16 residues. The V gene's germline CDR1 is SGHRS and CDR2 YFSETQ. The V segment lost 0 bases and the J segment 5 bases; nucleotides outside the gene matches: 4. In DNA form, the CDR3 reads TGCGCCAGCAGCTTGGGGACTAGCGGGACCCGAGATACGCAGTATTTT. Translation gives CASSLGTSGTRDTQYF.

The chain recombines TRBV5-1 with TRBJ1-2; no firm D call. Germline assignment: CDR1 SGHRS and CDR2 YFSETQ. V shed 4 bases and J shed 2 bases, with 6 bases lying between them. There are 12 residues in the CDR3. CDR3 amino acids: CASSAPNYGYTF. The CDR3 DNA follows: TGCGCCAGCAGCGCCCCCAACTATGGCTACACCTTC. The whole variable domain, filled in from reference TRBV5-1 and TRBJ1-2, reads KAGVTQTPRYLIKTRGQQVTLSCSPISGHRSVSWYQQTPGQGLQFLFEYFSETQRNKGNFPGRFSGRQFSNSRSEMNVSTLELGDSALYLCASSAPNYGYTFGSGTRLTVV.

The chain couples TRBV7-2 to TRBJ2-1, with 8 bases identical to TRBD2. V shed 3 bases and J 4 bases; nucleotides not matched to a gene: 8. The CDR3 totals 16 residues. Per the germline V gene, CDR1 is SGHTA and CDR2 is FQGNSA. The DNA for the CDR3 is TGTGCCAGCAGCTTCAGTGGGACTAGGGATTACAATGAGCAGTTCTTC. Protein product: CASSFSGTRDYNEQFF.

This sequence joins TRBV7-8 and TRBJ1-1, with D possibly TRBD1 on 5 matching bases. The V and J ends lost 4 bases and 0 bases respectively, with 6 bases between them. Germline CDR1 reads SGHVS; CDR2 reads FQNEAQ. The CDR3 runs 13 residues. DNA for the CDR3: TGTGCCAGCAGCTCACAGGTGAACACTGAAGCTTTCTTT. Translated: CASSSQVNTEAFF.

This rearrangement joins TRBV18 to TRBJ2-1; D unresolved. V was trimmed by 6 bases and J by 3 bases, leaving 12 bases between them. The CDR3 totals 14 residues. Germline CDR1 and CDR2: KGHSH and LQKENI. The CDR3 coding sequence is TGTGCCAGCTCCTACTCGGCAGGCTACAATGAGCAGTTCTTC. This codes for CASSYSAGYNEQFF. Combining the CDR3 with reference TRBV18 and TRBJ2-1 gives the whole variable domain NAGVMQNPRHLVRRRGQEARLRCSPMKGHSHVYWYRQLPEEGLKFMVYLQKENIIDESGMPKERFSAEFPKEGPSILRIQQVVRGDSAAYFCASSYSAGYNEQFFGPGTRLTVL.

This sequence joins TRBV2 and TRBJ2-5; D gene ambiguous. V lost 2 bases to trimming and J lost 5 bases, with 9 bases between them. This CDR3 is built from 13 residues. Germline V gene sequence: CDR1 SNHLY, CDR2 FYNNEI. The CDR3 region is CASSEILRETQYF. The CDR3 nucleotides read TGTGCCAGCAGTGAAATACTTCGTGAGACCCAGTACTTC.

Points on this clone: At the DNA level, this CDR3 is encoded by other sequences in the same sample as well. V and J are TRBV2 and TRBJ2-3; 7 nucleotides line up with TRBD2. Germline lookup yields CDR1 SNHLY and CDR2 FYNNEI. The length of the CDR3 is 15 residues. V gave up 11 bases and J gave up 3 bases; unmatched junction bases: 14. CDR3: CAEQDSAGPTDTQYF. The CDR3 DNA reads TGTGCCGAGCAGGACTCAGCGGGGCCGACAGATACGCAGTATTTT.

The J gene is TRBJ2-5, the V gene TRBV7-7; a weak D match, TRBD1 (6 bases). Germline CDR1 is SSHAT and CDR2 is FNYEAQ (reference sequence). V dropped 5 bases and J dropped 2 bases, with 12 bases sitting between them. The CDR3 length is 14 residues. CDR3 protein: CASSATGRQETQYF. The CDR3 DNA is TGTGCCAGCAGCGCCACAGGGCGTCAAGAGACCCAGTACTTC.

The chain links TRBV18 to TRBJ2-7; 7 bases agree with TRBD1. Trimming at V came to 2 bases and at J to 0 bases, leaving 7 bases not matched to a gene. The CDR3 sequence is 16 residues long. The V gene's germline CDR1 is KGHSH and CDR2 LQKENI. The CDR3 loop reads CASSPSTGAYSYEQYF. The CDR3 coding sequence is TGTGCCAGCTCACCAAGCACAGGGGCTTACTCCTACGAGCAGTACTTC.

The CDR3 DNA reads as TGTGCCAGCAGTTCCCCGTGGGGTTTCGGCACCGGGGAGCTGTTTTTT. It translates to CASSSPWGFGTGELFF. The chain recombines TRBV27 with TRBJ2-2, with no clear D. Trimming shortened V by 4 bases and J by 4 bases, and 16 bases separated the two germline ends. The CDR3 length is 16 residues. Germline V gene lookup returns CDR1 MNHEY and CDR2 SMNVEV (reference sequence).

The chain joins TRBV15 to TRBJ2-7; D uncertain. With 0 bases removed from V and 7 bases from J, the gap between germline ends came to 7 bases. The CDR3 has 12 amino acids. Looked up from germline, CDR1 is LNHNV and CDR2 is YYDKDF (reference sequence). For the CDR3, the DNA is TGTGCCACCAGCAGAGATCGGCGGGAGCAGTACTTC. This encodes CATSRDRREQYF.

The chain is built from TRBV6-5 and TRBJ1-1; the D gene is possibly TRBD1 (6 bases). The V gene lost 0 bases and the J gene lost 5 bases, with 13 bases spanning the gap. The germline V gene has CDR1 MNHEY and CDR2 SVGAGI. The CDR3 consists of 15 residues. The CDR3 sequence: CASSYSGGAGTEAFF. Written as DNA, the CDR3 is TGTGCCAGCAGTTACTCGGGGGGCGCGGGGACTGAAGCTTTCTTT.

This chain uses TRBV6-6 with TRBJ2-7, with 11 bases fitting TRBD2. Germline V lookup: CDR1 MNHNY, CDR2 SVGAGI (reference sequence). Germline trimming cut 6 bases from V and 5 bases from J; bases unmatched to any gene: 3. The CDR3 has 13 amino acids. The CDR3 coding sequence is TGTGCCAGCAGGACTAGCGGGATCAACGAGCAGTACTTC. It translates to CASRTSGINEQYF.

The chain uses TRBV6-6 and TRBJ1-3; TRBD1 matches at 9 bases. The CDR3 length is 15 residues. J lost 1 base, V lost 6 bases, and 4 bases had no gene match. From germline, CDR1 is MNHNY and CDR2 SVGAGI (reference sequence). The CDR3 DNA follows: TGTGCCAGCAGGTTTGGGACAGGGTCTGGAAACACCATATATTTT. Translating gives CASRFGTGSGNTIYF.

The chain recombines TRBV28 with TRBJ2-3; unclear D gene. This CDR3 has 15 residues. Germline V lookup: CDR1 MDHEN, CDR2 SYDVKM. The V end lost 3 bases, the J end lost 0 bases, and 10 bases lay between the germline ends. The CDR3 sequence is CASSFVLKSTDTQYF. The CDR3 nucleotides are TGTGCCAGCAGTTTCGTACTAAAAAGCACAGATACGCAGTATTTT. The whole variable domain, filled in from reference TRBV28 and TRBJ2-3, reads DVKVTQSSRYLVKRTGEKVFLECVQDMDHENMFWYRQDPGLGLRLIYFSYDVKMKEKGDIPEGYSVSREKKERFSLILESASTNQTSMYLCASSFVLKSTDTQYFGPGTRLTVL.

This clone occurred once. CDR3 coding DNA: TGTGCCAGCAGCGCCCGCGGGGAGCTGTTTTTT. This translates into CASSARGELFF. The chain combines TRBV7-8 with TRBJ2-2; D is uncertain. Looked up from germline, CDR1 is SGHVS and CDR2 is FQNEAQ. V lost 5 bases to trimming and J lost 7 bases, with 5 bases between them. The CDR3 has 11 amino acids.

The CDR3 loop reads CASTKREGPQLQGQFF. The DNA for the CDR3 is TGTGCCAGTACCAAGCGGGAGGGCCCCCAATTACAGGGGCAGTTCTTC. The chain couples TRBV19 to TRBJ2-1, with 10 bases lining up with TRBD2. V was pared by 7 bases and J by 12 bases, with 18 bases of the junction left unmatched. The CDR3 spans 16 residues. Looked up from germline, CDR1 is LNHDA and CDR2 is SQIVND (reference sequence).

This clone is a singleton in its sample. This rearrangement joins TRBV28 to TRBJ2-5; D is tentatively TRBD1 or TRBD2 (5 bases each). The length of the CDR3 is 14 residues. V lost 8 bases to trimming and J lost 2 bases, with 15 bases between them. The V gene's germline CDR1 is MDHEN and CDR2 SYDVKM. The CDR3 nucleotides are TGTGCCAGCCGGGACCACCTCTTACAAGAGACCCAGTACTTC. Translated, it gives CASRDHLLQETQYF.

The rearrangement uses TRBV6-1 and TRBJ2-1; D may be TRBD1 or TRBD2 (5 bases each). Germline-derived CDR1 and CDR2 are MNHNS and SASEGT. The CDR3 length is 15 residues. V was shortened by 7 bases and J by 1 base, with 14 bases between the two germline ends. This chain's CDR3 is CASTSPGRSYNEQFF. CDR3 nucleotide sequence: TGTGCCAGCACCTCCCCGGGGCGTTCCTACAATGAGCAGTTCTTC.

In its sample, this clone was seen a few times. This sample also contains other DNA sequences that code for the same CDR3. This chain joins TRBV7-9 and TRBJ1-5; 7 nucleotides line up with TRBD1. J lost 6 bases, V lost 1 base, and 0 bases had no gene match. CDR1 and CDR2 from the germline V gene are SEHNR and FQNEAQ (reference sequence). This CDR3 has 13 residues. In DNA, the CDR3 is TGTGCCAGCAGCTTAGAGGGGGCTCAGCCCCAGCATTTT. Protein: CASSLEGAQPQHF.

The rearrangement uses TRBV5-4 and TRBJ2-1; 9 positions match TRBD2. The germline gives CDR1 SGHNT, CDR2 YYREEE (reference sequence). With 0 bases clipped from V and 3 bases from J, the junction kept 10 bases outside the gene matches. The CDR3 consists of 18 residues. The CDR3 nucleotides are TGTGCCAGCAGCTTGGGCCGACTACTAGCGGGTGGCTACAATGAGCAGTTCTTC. As protein: CASSLGRLLAGGYNEQFF.

The J gene is TRBJ2-1, the V gene TRBV9, with D unresolved. The CDR3 length is 15 residues. CDR1 is SGDLS, CDR2 YYNGEE, per germline. Trimming stripped 0 bases from V and 8 bases from J, with 15 bases between. The DNA for the CDR3 is TGTGCCAGCAGCGTAGGAAGTTGGGCCGCCGATGAGCAGTTCTTC. Translated, it gives CASSVGSWAADEQFF.

The rearrangement links TRBV27 to TRBJ1-1, with D perhaps TRBD1 (5 bases). Germline V gene sequence: CDR1 MNHEY, CDR2 SMNVEV (reference sequence). The V and J ends lost 3 bases and 4 bases respectively, with 12 bases between them. This CDR3 comprises 14 residues. CDR3 in amino acids: CASSFSGLSTEAFF. CDR3 nucleotides: TGTGCCAGCAGTTTTTCGGGGCTGAGCACTGAAGCTTTCTTT.

This chain links TRBV28 with TRBJ2-7, with a tentative D call TRBD2 (6 bases). The CDR3 is 14 amino acids. Germline-derived CDR1 and CDR2 are MDHEN and SYDVKM. Trimming cost V 8 bases and J 3 bases, with 17 bases left between them. As DNA, the CDR3 is TGTGCCAGCTGCGGCGGGATAGGAGTCTACGAGCAGTACTTC. This sequence encodes CASCGGIGVYEQYF.

This chain links TRBV27 with TRBJ2-3; maybe TRBD1 (6 bases). The ends were cut back, 2 bases at V and 0 bases at J, with 15 bases in the middle. The CDR3 sequence is 17 residues long. Germline values: CDR1 MNHEY, CDR2 SMNVEV (reference sequence). CDR3 DNA: TGTGCCAGCAGTTTAAGGGGGACGCCCTCCAGCACAGATACGCAGTATTTT. Translation: CASSLRGTPSSTDTQYF.

The genes are TRBV7-9 and TRBJ2-1; tentatively, D is TRBD1 (6 bases). Trimming removed 5 bases at V and 7 bases at J, with 18 bases between. This CDR3 has 15 residues. Germline CDR1 is SEHNR and CDR2 is FQNEAQ (reference sequence). The CDR3 loop is CASSQNTGMGNEQFF. The CDR3 DNA is TGTGCCAGCAGCCAAAATACAGGGATGGGGAATGAGCAGTTCTTC.

The rearrangement joins TRBV9 to TRBJ2-2; D unresolved. There are 14 residues in the CDR3. V lost 0 bases and J lost 6, with 9 bases in between. Germline CDR1 and CDR2: SGDLS and YYNGEE. As DNA, the CDR3 is TGTGCCAGCAGCGTAGCTCATGGAGCCGGGGAGCTGTTTTTT. This gives the protein CASSVAHGAGELFF.

The chain links TRBV7-2 to TRBJ1-2; no definite D call. Trimming removed 5 bases at V and 5 bases at J, with 9 bases between. Germline values: CDR1 SGHTA, CDR2 FQGNSA. CDR3 length: 12 residues. CDR3 nucleotide sequence: TGTGCCAGCAGCCCAGCACTTTATGGCTACACCTTC. Its protein product is CASSPALYGYTF. Using reference TRBV7-2 and TRBJ1-2 for the parts outside the CDR3, the full variable domain is GAGVSQSPSNKVTEKGKDVELRCDPISGHTALYWYRQSLGQGLEFLIYFQGNSAPDKSGLPSDRFSAERTGGSVSTLTIQRTQQEDSAVYLCASSPALYGYTFGSGTRLTVV.

The chain combines TRBV28 with TRBJ2-7; 9 bases line up with TRBD2. Germline trimming cut 5 bases from V and 6 bases from J; bases unmatched to any gene: 14. Germline V lookup: CDR1 MDHEN, CDR2 SYDVKM. The CDR3 runs to 16 residues. The CDR3 protein is CASSTWGAGGPGEQYF. The DNA for the CDR3 is TGTGCCAGCAGTACCTGGGGGGCGGGAGGGCCTGGCGAGCAGTACTTC.